The 13 T cell receptor beta chains in this list originate from one sample, sequenced in a study of identifying expanded T cells in peripheral blood. Only in-frame clones appear in the TCRdb table, and some are missing; sequencing was by immunoSEQ multiplex PCR. The profile shows fewer than 60,000 clones, 82% of them singletons. The sample taken for sequencing was blood. The receptors stem from a person between 18 and 70 years old in good health.

This sequence joins TRBV29-1 and TRBJ2-7, with D perhaps TRBD1 or TRBD2 (5 bases each). Trimming took 2 bases from V and 2 from J, leaving 13 bases between them. The CDR3 spans 14 residues. Germline V CDR1 and CDR2: SQVTM, ANQGSEA. The CDR3 coding sequence is TGCAGCGTTGAATGGGACGGTGCACCCTACGAGCAGTACTTC. Its protein product is CSVEWDGAPYEQYF.

The chain carries TRBV10-3 and TRBJ2-3, with TRBD2 as a possible D gene (6 bases). This CDR3 spans 15 amino acids. V was pared by 6 bases and J by 0 bases, with 13 bases between. Germline CDR1 ENHRY, CDR2 SYGVKD. The CDR3 here is CAIRRRDTSTDTQYF. The CDR3, as DNA: TGTGCCATCAGGAGGAGGGATACTAGCACAGATACGCAGTATTTT.

V usage is TRBV19 and J usage is TRBJ2-1, with 7 positions matching TRBD1. The CDR3 has 15 amino acids. V gave up 5 bases and J gave up 3 bases; unmatched junction bases: 7. Germline V CDR1 and CDR2: LNHDA, SQIVND (reference sequence). The CDR3 DNA reads TGTGCCAGTAGTCCCCGACAGGGTGGCTACAATGAGCAGTTCTTC. Translated, it gives CASSPRQGGYNEQFF. The variable domain in full, with the rest retrieved from reference TRBV19 and TRBJ2-1, is DGGITQSPKYLFRKEGQNVTLSCEQNLNHDAMYWYRQDPGQGLRLIYYSQIVNDFQKGDIAEGYSVSREKKESFPLTVTSAQKNPTAFYLCASSPRQGGYNEQFFGPGTRLTVL.

This clone was recorded only once. The chain employs TRBV30 and TRBJ1-6; D gene uncertain. CDR1 GTSNPN and CDR2 SVGIG come from the germline V gene (reference sequence). The CDR3 loop spans 13 amino acids. The ends were cut back, 4 bases at V and 9 bases at J, with 13 bases in the middle. For the CDR3, the DNA is TGTGCCTGGAAGGAGAGTTCAGGTTCACCCCTCCACTTT. As protein: CAWKESSGSPLHF.

This clone was seen a handful of times. The rearrangement links TRBV7-3 to TRBJ1-6; D uncertain. The V gene's germline CDR1 is SGHTA and CDR2 FQGTGA. The CDR3 sequence is 14 residues long. Deletions cut 5 bases from V and 7 bases from J, with 12 bases between. This CDR3 is CASSAGRENSPLHF. For the CDR3, the DNA is TGTGCCAGCAGCGCTGGACGGGAGAATTCACCCCTCCACTTT.

CDR3 amino acids: CASAMPGANVLTF. DNA of the CDR3: TGTGCCAGTGCGATGCCCGGGGCCAACGTCCTGACTTTC. The chain carries TRBV19 and TRBJ2-6; D not certain. CDR1 and CDR2 from the germline V gene are LNHDA and SQIVND (reference sequence). V was clipped by 8 bases and J by 4 bases, with 9 bases between them. The CDR3 covers 13 residues.

This clone was counted between two and nine times. The V call is TRBV2, the J call TRBJ2-1; 9 bases fit TRBD2. J was trimmed by 6 bases and V by 5 bases; bases with no gene match: 5. The CDR3 runs to 14 residues. The germline V gene has CDR1 SNHLY and CDR2 FYNNEI. This CDR3 is CASSSGGLPNEQFF. In DNA, the CDR3 is TGTGCCAGCAGTAGCGGGGGGCTTCCCAATGAGCAGTTCTTC.

This clone came up once. The same CDR3 is also encoded by other DNA sequences in this sample. The chain has TRBV5-1 and TRBJ2-5; TRBD1 matches 12 bases. The J segment lost 0 bases and the V segment lost 4 bases, leaving 4 bases of the junction unmatched. There are 16 residues in the CDR3. The germline CDR1 and CDR2 sequences are SGHRS and YFSETQ. For the CDR3, the DNA is TGCGCCAGCAGCCCAGGGACAGGGGGCTACCAAGAGACCCAGTACTTC. It translates to CASSPGTGGYQETQYF. Drawing the rest from reference TRBV5-1 and TRBJ2-5, the complete variable domain is KAGVTQTPRYLIKTRGQQVTLSCSPISGHRSVSWYQQTPGQGLQFLFEYFSETQRNKGNFPGRFSGRQFSNSRSEMNVSTLELGDSALYLCASSPGTGGYQETQYFGPGTRLLVL.

The chain joins TRBV28 to TRBJ1-2; D unclear. Germline CDR1 is MDHEN and CDR2 is SYDVKM. V gave up 7 bases and J gave up 4 bases, with 10 bases separating them. The CDR3 loop spans 12 amino acids. The CDR3 nucleotides are TGTGCCAGCACTGCTAAGGCCTATGGCTACACCTTC. It yields the protein CASTAKAYGYTF.

This clone was observed a single time. The chain's CDR3 is CASSRGQGSVQETQYF. CDR3 in DNA: TGTGCCAGCAGTCGGGGACAGGGATCGGTCCAAGAGACCCAGTACTTC. V gene TRBV2 combines with J gene TRBJ2-5; 9 nucleotides align to TRBD1. Germline trimming cut 5 bases from V and 1 base from J; bases unmatched to any gene: 8. Germline lookup yields CDR1 SNHLY and CDR2 FYNNEI. The CDR3 consists of 16 residues.

This clone appeared once. J is TRBJ2-3 and V is TRBV6-5; tentatively, D is TRBD2 (6 bases). CDR1 and CDR2 (germline): MNHEY, SVGAGI. V dropped 6 bases and J dropped 0 bases, with 13 bases sitting between them. CDR3 length: 15 amino acids. CDR3 protein: CASSPGLGSTDTQYF. In DNA form, the CDR3 reads TGTGCCAGCAGCCCGGGACTCGGAAGCACAGATACGCAGTATTTT.

This clone was detected only once. V is TRBV9 and J is TRBJ2-5; D not certain. Trimming took off 2 bases at V and 5 bases at J, with 10 bases between the two ends. CDR1 SGDLS and CDR2 YYNGEE come from the germline V gene. The CDR3 has 13 amino acids. Here the CDR3 DNA reads TGTGCCAGCAGCGTGGGGTCTCTGGAGACCCAGTACTTC. This codes for CASSVGSLETQYF.

J is TRBJ1-2 and V is TRBV2; 9 bases align to TRBD1. The J segment lost 4 bases and the V segment lost 5 bases, leaving 8 bases of the junction unmatched. Per the germline V gene, CDR1 is SNHLY and CDR2 is FYNNEI. The CDR3 sequence is 15 residues long. The CDR3 sequence is CASSNPGQGIYGYTF. The CDR3 nucleotides read TGTGCCAGCAGTAATCCGGGACAGGGTATCTATGGCTACACCTTC.